The 27 T cell receptor beta chains given below trace back to one sample, sequenced in a study of T cell clonotyping in hematopoietic cell transplantation. Using immunoSEQ multiplex PCR, the repertoire was profiled, and TCRdb retains in-frame clones only, with some absent. The sample consists of around 25,000 clones, 70% to 85% of them appearing once. The time point denotes: recipient sample about 28 days before transplant, after cytoreduction. The source material was peripheral blood mononuclear cells, sampled before stem cell transplant. Every receptor here comes from an older woman with acute myeloid leukemia. Some clones in this sample may be carry-over from other donors' samples.

This clone is termed medium-sized. The gene calls are TRBV27 and TRBJ2-7, with 7 bases fitting TRBD2. The CDR3 consists of 15 residues. Trimming cost V 2 bases and J 0 bases; bases outside gene matches: 4. The germline CDR1 and CDR2 sequences are MNHEY and SMNVEV (reference sequence). The CDR3 sequence is CASSLVAGSSYEQYF. The CDR3 nucleotides are TGTGCCAGCAGTTTAGTAGCGGGCAGCTCCTACGAGCAGTACTTC.

The chain couples TRBV14 to TRBJ2-3; D is ambiguous. This CDR3 region has 14 residues. The germline V and J ends were trimmed by 2 bases and 1 base, with 7 bases remaining between them. The germline V gene has CDR1 SGHDN and CDR2 FVKESK. The CDR3 sequence is CASSQRRGTDTQYF. The CDR3 DNA reads as TGTGCCAGCAGCCAACGCAGAGGCACAGATACGCAGTATTTT.

This clone was observed a handful of times. The J gene is TRBJ1-1, the V gene TRBV4-1, with D perhaps matching TRBD1 (6 bases). V lost 4 bases and J lost 1, with 13 bases in between. This CDR3 has 15 residues. Looked up from germline, CDR1 is MGHRA and CDR2 is YSYEKL. The CDR3 protein is CASSRQPGQNTEAFF. The CDR3 DNA follows: TGCGCCAGCAGCCGACAGCCGGGACAGAACACTGAAGCTTTCTTT.

The chain carries TRBV6-1 and TRBJ1-2; TRBD1 matches at 8 bases. This CDR3 is 15 amino acids long. V shed 4 bases and J 8 bases; nucleotides not matched to a gene: 12. Germline V CDR1 and CDR2: MNHNS, SASEGT. The CDR3 region is CASSGPRTGTYGYTF. The CDR3 DNA follows: TGTGCCAGCAGTGGGCCCCGGACAGGGACCTACGGCTACACCTTC.

The table lists this clone with a count of one. The chain combines TRBV5-1 with TRBJ1-3; no clear D gene. Germline CDR1 reads SGHRS; CDR2 reads YFSETQ. The CDR3 consists of 17 residues. V lost 0 bases to trimming and J lost 0 bases, with 13 bases between them. CDR3: CASSLEGQASSGNTIYF. The CDR3 nucleotides are TGCGCCAGCAGCTTGGAGGGTCAGGCGAGCTCTGGAAACACCATATATTTT. The complete variable domain, with remaining parts taken from reference TRBV5-1 and TRBJ1-3, reads KAGVTQTPRYLIKTRGQQVTLSCSPISGHRSVSWYQQTPGQGLQFLFEYFSETQRNKGNFPGRFSGRQFSNSRSEMNVSTLELGDSALYLCASSLEGQASSGNTIYFGEGSWLTVV.

The DNA for the CDR3 is TGTGCCATCAGCCCGGGACAGCGGGCCTATGGCTACACCTTC. Amino acids: CAISPGQRAYGYTF. This rearrangement joins TRBV10-3 to TRBJ1-2, with 7 bases matching TRBD1. Germline V gene data show CDR1 as ENHRY and CDR2 as SYGVKD. This CDR3 is 14 amino acids long. The junction had 8 bases not matched to a gene; V was cut back by 6 bases and J by 4 bases.

V usage is TRBV7-2 and J usage is TRBJ2-3; possible D gene TRBD1, 5 bases. From germline, CDR1 is SGHTA and CDR2 FQGNSA. Deletions cut 10 bases from V and 0 bases from J, with 14 bases between. This CDR3 region has 14 residues. CDR3 sequence reads: CATCQGPSTDTQYF. The CDR3 DNA reads TGTGCCACCTGCCAGGGCCCTAGCACAGATACGCAGTATTTT.

V usage is TRBV7-2 and J usage is TRBJ1-5, with TRBD1 matching 7 bases. V lost 8 bases and J lost 6; bases outside the gene matches: 7. The CDR3 covers 13 residues. Germline loops: CDR1 SGHTA, CDR2 FQGNSA. The CDR3 loop is CASGRDRSQPQHF. The CDR3 bases are TGTGCCAGCGGCCGGGACAGATCTCAGCCCCAGCATTTT.

The V gene is TRBV29-1, the J gene TRBJ1-4; D unresolved. This CDR3 contains 16 residues. The V end was cut by 2 bases, the J end by 0 bases, with 13 bases between. CDR1 SQVTM and CDR2 ANQGSEA come from the germline V gene. The DNA for the CDR3 is TGCAGCGTTGAACCCTACGACGGCCCAACTAATGAAAAACTGTTTTTT. Translating it yields CSVEPYDGPTNEKLFF.

The chain is built from TRBV9 and TRBJ2-1; 8 nucleotides match TRBD1. The CDR3 consists of 13 residues. V gave up 4 bases and J gave up 9 bases; unmatched junction bases: 6. Germline assignment: CDR1 SGDLS and CDR2 YYNGEE. The CDR3 is CASSFLDRGEQFF. Written as DNA, the CDR3 is TGTGCCAGCAGCTTCCTAGACAGGGGTGAGCAGTTCTTC.

The table lists this clone with a few counts. This chain connects TRBV7-9 to TRBJ2-7; tentative D call: TRBD2 (6 bases). The CDR3 is 14 amino acids. Trimming pared 5 bases from V and 0 bases from J, leaving 11 bases between. The germline gives CDR1 SEHNR, CDR2 FQNEAQ (reference sequence). The CDR3 DNA follows: TGTGCCAGCAGCCAGGGACTGCTCTCCTACGAGCAGTACTTC. Protein product: CASSQGLLSYEQYF.

The gene calls are TRBV5-1 and TRBJ1-1; D is unclear. V was shortened by 4 bases and J by 5 bases, with 15 bases between the two germline ends. The CDR3 extends over 14 amino acids. Per the germline V gene, CDR1 is SGHRS and CDR2 is YFSETQ. The CDR3 sequence is CASSPGPSSTEAFF. The DNA of the CDR3 is TGCGCCAGCAGCCCCGGGCCCTCTTCGACTGAAGCTTTCTTT. Complete variable domain (other parts from reference TRBV5-1 and TRBJ1-1): KAGVTQTPRYLIKTRGQQVTLSCSPISGHRSVSWYQQTPGQGLQFLFEYFSETQRNKGNFPGRFSGRQFSNSRSEMNVSTLELGDSALYLCASSPGPSSTEAFFGQGTRLTVV.

The J gene is TRBJ2-2, the V gene TRBV6-1, with TRBD2 matching 12 bases. The CDR3 runs to 15 residues. V was clipped by 10 bases and J by 5 bases; unmatched bases: 8. Germline V gives CDR1 MNHNS, CDR2 SASEGT. DNA for the CDR3: TGTGCCACCTACCTAGCGGGGGGGCGAACCGGGGAGCTGTTTTTT. Its protein is CATYLAGGRTGELFF.

This sequence joins TRBV5-1 and TRBJ1-6; D ambiguous. Between the trimmed V and J ends, which lost 0 bases and 3 bases, there was a span of 7 bases. Germline-derived CDR1 and CDR2 are SGHRS and YFSETQ. The CDR3 is 15 residues long. The DNA of the CDR3 is TGCGCCAGCAGCTTGGCCGGTATCTATAATTCACCCCTCCACTTT. Protein sequence: CASSLAGIYNSPLHF.

The genes are TRBV7-9 and TRBJ2-5, with D perhaps being TRBD1 or TRBD2 (6 bases each). Germline V lookup: CDR1 SEHNR, CDR2 FQNEAQ (reference sequence). The CDR3 extends over 14 amino acids. V lost 6 bases and J lost 1, with 12 bases in between. The CDR3 is CASSGGTTQETQYF. The CDR3 DNA sequence: TGTGCCAGCAGTGGAGGGACAACCCAAGAGACCCAGTACTTC.

This clone is hyperexpanded in the sample. The chain has TRBV9 and TRBJ1-5, with D uncertain. The CDR3 totals 14 residues. V lost 0 bases, J lost 3 bases, and 7 bases lay in between. Germline-derived CDR1 and CDR2 are SGDLS and YYNGEE. The DNA for the CDR3 is TGTGCCAGCAGCGTAGGGGTTACCAATCAGCCCCAGCATTTT. Protein product: CASSVGVTNQPQHF.

The chain recombines TRBV7-2 with TRBJ2-6; possible D gene TRBD1, 5 bases. The CDR3 runs to 13 residues. V shed 5 bases and J shed 3 bases, with 5 bases lying between them. Germline V lookup: CDR1 SGHTA, CDR2 FQGNSA. Here the CDR3 reads CASSTGGANVLTF. In nucleotides, the CDR3 is TGTGCCAGCAGCACAGGTGGGGCCAACGTCCTGACTTTC. The full variable domain, its missing parts supplied by reference TRBV7-2 and TRBJ2-6, is GAGVSQSPSNKVTEKGKDVELRCDPISGHTALYWYRQSLGQGLEFLIYFQGNSAPDKSGLPSDRFSAERTGGSVSTLTIQRTQQEDSAVYLCASSTGGANVLTFGAGSRLTVL.

J is TRBJ2-7 and V is TRBV11-2; TRBD1 agrees at 8 bases. V lost 5 bases to trimming and J lost 2 bases; unmatched junction nucleotides: 8. Germline V gives CDR1 SGHAT, CDR2 FQNNGV. The CDR3 has 15 residues. The CDR3 here is CASSLQGQVTYEQYF. The CDR3, as DNA: TGTGCCAGCAGCCTTCAGGGACAGGTTACCTACGAGCAGTACTTC.

V is TRBV27 and J is TRBJ2-7; no clear D gene. There are 14 residues in the CDR3. The ends were cut back, 5 bases at V and 0 bases at J, with 11 bases in the middle. From germline, CDR1 is MNHEY and CDR2 SMNVEV (reference sequence). CDR3 amino acids: CASSPEAVSYEQYF. CDR3 coding DNA: TGTGCCAGCAGTCCCGAGGCAGTCTCCTACGAGCAGTACTTC.

This rearrangement joins TRBV6-4 to TRBJ2-2; D is ambiguous. This CDR3 is 14 amino acids long. Trimming stripped 3 bases from V and 2 bases from J, with 7 bases between. Germline lookup yields CDR1 MRHNA and CDR2 SNTAGT. The CDR3 bases are TGTGCCAGCAGTGATAACATTAACACCGGGGAGCTGTTTTTT. This translates into CASSDNINTGELFF.

In its sample, this clone was seen a few times. The V call is TRBV4-1, the J call TRBJ2-7; possibly TRBD2 for D (6 bases). V lost 3 bases and J lost 2, with 11 bases in between. CDR3 length equals 14 residues. The germline V gene encodes CDR1 MGHRA and CDR2 YSYEKL. CDR3 DNA sequence: TGCGCCAGCAGCCAGGCTGGGGAGGCCTACGAGCAGTACTTC. This translates into CASSQAGEAYEQYF.

The CDR3 coding sequence is TGTGCCAGTAGCCAGGGGGACAGGTTTTCCAAAAACATTCAGTACTTC. This translates into CASSQGDRFSKNIQYF. V usage is TRBV19 and J usage is TRBJ2-4; TRBD1 matches 8 bases. CDR3 length: 16 amino acids. CDR1 and CDR2 (germline): LNHDA, SQIVND (reference sequence). The trim removed 6 bases at V and 2 bases at J, leaving 9 bases unmatched.

This chain links TRBV28 with TRBJ2-7, with 7 bases lining up with TRBD2. With V trimmed by 7 bases and J by 1 base, 10 bases remained unmatched. Germline values: CDR1 MDHEN, CDR2 SYDVKM. This CDR3 contains 15 residues. As DNA, the CDR3 is TGTGCCAGCACCTCCAGCGGGAAGGATTCCTACGAGCAGTACTTC. Translation gives CASTSSGKDSYEQYF. The variable domain in full, completed from reference TRBV28 and TRBJ2-7, reads DVKVTQSSRYLVKRTGEKVFLECVQDMDHENMFWYRQDPGLGLRLIYFSYDVKMKEKGDIPEGYSVSREKKERFSLILESASTNQTSMYLCASTSSGKDSYEQYFGPGTRLTVT.

This clone was counted a single time. The rearrangement uses TRBV11-3 and TRBJ2-7; D possibly corresponds to TRBD2 (5 bases). V gave up 5 bases and J gave up 5 bases, with 19 bases separating them. The germline gives CDR1 SGHNT, CDR2 YENEEA. The CDR3 has 15 residues. CDR3 protein: CASSRRGAFRDEQYF. The CDR3 nucleotides are TGTGCCAGCAGCCGTCGGGGAGCGTTTCGAGACGAGCAGTACTTC.

This rearrangement joins TRBV19 to TRBJ1-1; D may be TRBD1 (6 bases). The germline CDR1 and CDR2 sequences are LNHDA and SQIVND (reference sequence). Between the trimmed V and J ends, which lost 3 bases and 2 bases, there was a span of 13 bases. This CDR3 comprises 15 residues. This CDR3 is CASSMSRGVNTEAFF. In nucleotides, the CDR3 is TGTGCCAGTAGTATGTCTAGGGGGGTTAACACTGAAGCTTTCTTT.

This clone was counted a single time. V gene TRBV7-2 combines with J gene TRBJ1-5; the match to TRBD1 covers 7 bases. The germline V gene has CDR1 SGHTA and CDR2 FQGNSA. With 5 bases clipped from V and 5 bases from J, the junction kept 6 bases outside the gene matches. This CDR3 is 14 amino acids long. The CDR3 spells CASSIQGHYQPQHF. The CDR3 region has the DNA TGTGCCAGCAGCATACAGGGGCACTATCAGCCCCAGCATTTT.

V gene TRBV7-9 combines with J gene TRBJ2-2; D may be TRBD2 (5 bases). CDR3 size: 16 residues. V shed 3 bases and J shed 4 bases, with 15 bases lying between them. Germline values: CDR1 SEHNR, CDR2 FQNEAQ (reference sequence). This chain's CDR3 is CASSFKWSSPTGELFF. CDR3 sequence (DNA): TGTGCCAGCAGCTTCAAGTGGTCTAGCCCCACCGGGGAGCTGTTTTTT.